A single sample gave rise to the 21 T cell receptor beta chains below, sequenced in a study of CD8 T cells in Susac syndrome. Reverse transcription of about 0.5 to 1 ug RNA was performed with random hexamers. TCRdb ran MiXCR on the immunoSEQ multiplex PCR reads and lists one entry per CDR3 protein. Of roughly 190,000 distinct CDR3 sequences listed, under 97% are singletons. The sequenced sample consisted of CD4+ T cells from PBMCs. The receptors derive from a human donor with Susac syndrome.

The chain has TRBV6-8 and TRBJ2-3; D uncertain. Germline CDR1 reads MNHGY; CDR2 reads SAAAGT. This CDR3 comprises 13 residues. V dropped 6 bases and J dropped 2 bases, with 9 bases sitting between them. This chain's CDR3 is CASSQDATDTQYF. CDR3 bases: TGTGCCAGCAGCCAGGACGCCACAGATACGCAGTATTTT.

This clonotype was counted once. V usage is TRBV29-1 and J usage is TRBJ1-4; D is ambiguous. The CDR3 is 13 amino acids. The germline V gene encodes CDR1 SQVTM and CDR2 ANQGSEA. V was shortened by 4 bases and J by 5 bases, with 11 bases between the two germline ends. The CDR3, as DNA: TGCAGCGTTGTCTTGTCAGTGAATGAAAAACTGTTTTTT. Its translation is CSVVLSVNEKLFF.

This chain joins TRBV30 and TRBJ1-2; 8 bases line up with TRBD1. The CDR3 loop spans 13 amino acids. V shed 1 base, J shed 8 bases, and the junction held 6 bases outside the gene matches. Germline V CDR1 and CDR2: GTSNPN, SVGIG (reference sequence). In DNA form, the CDR3 reads TGTGCCTGGAGTGATGACAGGGGAGGAGGCTACACCTTC. Protein: CAWSDDRGGGYTF.

V is TRBV6-2 or TRBV6-3 and J is TRBJ1-5; no clear D. This CDR3 region has 14 residues. Trimming took off 5 bases at V and 0 bases at J, with 8 bases between the two ends. CDR1 and CDR2 from the germline V gene are MNHEY and SVGEGT. The CDR3 DNA reads as TGTGCCAGCAGTCGACGGGATAGCAATCAGCCCCAGCATTTT. It specifies CASSRRDSNQPQHF.

The rearrangement joins TRBV3-1 to TRBJ2-1; D is possibly TRBD1 (6 bases). V was cut by 1 base and J by 0 bases, with 13 bases left in between. The CDR3 is 17 residues long. Germline loops: CDR1 LGHDT, CDR2 YNNKEL (reference sequence). The CDR3 sequence: CASSQGITGSSYNEQFF. In nucleotides, the CDR3 is TGTGCCAGCAGCCAAGGCATAACAGGGAGCTCCTACAATGAGCAGTTCTTC.

V gene TRBV7-2 combines with J gene TRBJ1-6; no clear D gene. Germline lookup yields CDR1 SGHTA and CDR2 FQGNSA. Trimming removed 2 bases from V and 9 bases from J, with 5 bases in between. This CDR3 is built from 12 residues. CDR3 sequence reads: CASSLRVSPLHF. CDR3 bases: TGTGCCAGCAGCTTAAGGGTTTCACCCCTCCACTTT.

This chain uses TRBV30 with TRBJ2-6, with 9 bases lining up with TRBD1. The germline gives CDR1 GTSNPN, CDR2 SVGIG (reference sequence). The CDR3 totals 17 residues. The V gene end was trimmed by 4 bases and the J gene end by 0 bases; junction bases not matched to a gene: 7. Here the CDR3 DNA reads TGTGCCTGGATTCCGGGACAGGGCCTCTCTGGGGCCAACGTCCTGACTTTC. Protein: CAWIPGQGLSGANVLTF.

This chain links TRBV30 with TRBJ2-2; D ambiguous. V shed 0 bases and J shed 10 bases, with 9 bases lying between them. Germline V lookup: CDR1 GTSNPN, CDR2 SVGIG (reference sequence). The CDR3 is made up of 12 amino acids. This chain's CDR3 is CAWSVHGSELFF. In DNA form, the CDR3 reads TGTGCCTGGAGTGTCCACGGTTCGGAGCTGTTTTTT.

CDR3: CASTPGGPGTEKLFF. The DNA of the CDR3 is TGTGCCAGCACCCCGGGGGGTCCCGGGACAGAGAAACTGTTTTTT. This chain links TRBV12-3 or TRBV12-4 with TRBJ1-4, with TRBD1 identical over 7 bases. The J segment lost 11 bases and the V segment lost 7 bases, leaving 16 bases of the junction unmatched. The CDR3 runs to 15 residues.

This rearrangement joins TRBV20-1 to TRBJ2-6, with D perhaps being TRBD1 or TRBD2 (5 bases each). Per germline, CDR1 DFQATT and CDR2 SNEGSKA (reference sequence). V was pared by 6 bases and J by 0 bases, with 15 bases between. The CDR3 covers 16 residues. The CDR3 here is CSAKGRIFSGANVLTF. As DNA, the CDR3 is TGCAGTGCGAAGGGACGGATTTTCTCTGGGGCCAACGTCCTGACTTTC.

The gene calls are TRBV29-1 and TRBJ2-3; 9 positions match TRBD1. Germline-derived CDR1 and CDR2 are SQVTM and ANQGSEA. V shed 5 bases and J 6 bases; nucleotides not matched to a gene: 6. This CDR3 is 13 amino acids long. The CDR3 is CSVSRTGADTQYF. The CDR3 DNA sequence: TGCAGCGTTAGCCGGACAGGGGCGGATACGCAGTATTTT.

This sequence joins TRBV15 and TRBJ2-2, with D perhaps matching TRBD1 (5 bases). Trimming cost V 0 bases and J 1 base, with 15 bases left between them. CDR1 is LNHNV, CDR2 YYDKDF, per germline (reference sequence). CDR3 length: 18 amino acids. CDR3 DNA: TGTGCCACCAGCAGAGATCGTTCGCAGGGCCGGAACACCGGGGAGCTGTTTTTT. Translated, it gives CATSRDRSQGRNTGELFF.

The chain has TRBV29-1 and TRBJ2-5; 8 nucleotides agree with TRBD2. V lost 6 bases, J lost 7 bases, and 13 bases stayed unmatched. CDR1 and CDR2 (germline): SQVTM, ANQGSEA. This CDR3 has 14 residues. CDR3 bases: TGCAGCGTACGACCGGGACTAGTAACAGGGACCCAGTACTTC. Its protein is CSVRPGLVTGTQYF. The entire variable domain, with the rest obtained from reference TRBV29-1 and TRBJ2-5, is as follows: SAVISQKPSRDICQRGTSLTIQCQVDSQVTMMFWYRQQPGQSLTLIATANQGSEATYESGFVIDKFPISRPNLTFSTLTVSNMSPEDSSIYLCSVRPGLVTGTQYFGPGTRLLVL.

The chain joins TRBV11-3 to TRBJ2-1, with D possibly matching TRBD2 (7 bases). The CDR3 sequence is 17 residues long. Trimming cost V 1 base and J 3 bases, with 16 bases left between them. Per the germline V gene, CDR1 is SGHNT and CDR2 is YENEEA. CDR3 sequence: CASSLGWGGAYYNEQFF. Here the CDR3 DNA reads TGTGCCAGCAGCTTAGGTTGGGGGGGCGCCTACTACAATGAGCAGTTCTTC.

The gene calls are TRBV18 and TRBJ1-1; 7 bases align to TRBD1. V trimming: 4 bases; J trimming: 5 bases; junction bases outside the gene matches: 10. CDR3 length equals 15 residues. The germline gives CDR1 KGHSH, CDR2 LQKENI. The CDR3 loop reads CASSRGGRVDTEAFF. The CDR3 DNA reads TGTGCCAGCTCACGAGGGGGCAGAGTAGATACTGAAGCTTTCTTT.

The chain joins TRBV20-1 to TRBJ2-1; 7 nucleotides align to TRBD2. Trimming cost V 3 bases and J 8 bases; bases outside gene matches: 10. The CDR3 is made up of 14 amino acids. Per the germline V gene, CDR1 is DFQATT and CDR2 is SNEGSKA (reference sequence). CDR3 bases: TGCAGTGCTAGTCGACGGGGGGTGCTGGATGAGCAGTTCTTC. Its translation is CSASRRGVLDEQFF.

CDR3 sequence: CASSLLGDTGELFF. DNA of the CDR3: TGTGCCAGCAGCTTGTTGGGGGACACCGGGGAGCTGTTTTTT. The chain uses TRBV5-4 and TRBJ2-2; possibly TRBD1 or TRBD2 for D (5 bases each). The CDR3 contains 14 residues. Deletions cut 1 base from V and 3 bases from J, with 7 bases between. Germline CDR1 reads SGHNT; CDR2 reads YYREEE (reference sequence).

This rearrangement joins TRBV28 to TRBJ2-4, with no clear D. Germline lookup yields CDR1 MDHEN and CDR2 SYDVKM. CDR3 length: 16 amino acids. V was shortened by 2 bases and J by 4 bases, with 15 bases between the two germline ends. In DNA, the CDR3 is TGTGCCAGCAGTTTAGGGCACCCGCCACCAAAAAACATTCAGTACTTC. Translation gives CASSLGHPPPKNIQYF.

The chain uses TRBV3-1 and TRBJ2-7, with 7 bases identical to TRBD2. V lost 2 bases and J lost 0; bases outside the gene matches: 4. The CDR3 has 15 residues. Germline loops: CDR1 LGHDT, CDR2 YNNKEL (reference sequence). The CDR3 spells CASSQTSGASYEQYF. In DNA form, the CDR3 reads TGTGCCAGCAGCCAAACCAGCGGGGCCTCCTACGAGCAGTACTTC.

The V and J genes are TRBV6-5 and TRBJ2-7, with 10 bases fitting TRBD2. The V segment lost 0 bases and the J segment 3 bases; nucleotides outside the gene matches: 2. The length of the CDR3 is 15 residues. Germline CDR1 reads MNHEY; CDR2 reads SVGAGI. The CDR3 region has the DNA TGTGCCAGCAGTTACTCGGCTAGCGGGGGCTACGAGCAGTACTTC. As protein: CASSYSASGGYEQYF.

The rearrangement uses TRBV18 and TRBJ1-4; D gene unclear. The ends were cut back, 4 bases at V and 6 bases at J, with 6 bases in the middle. The CDR3 is made up of 12 amino acids. Germline loops: CDR1 KGHSH, CDR2 LQKENI. CDR3 bases: TGTGCCAGCTCACTACTGGATGAAAAACTGTTTTTT. It translates to CASSLLDEKLFF.